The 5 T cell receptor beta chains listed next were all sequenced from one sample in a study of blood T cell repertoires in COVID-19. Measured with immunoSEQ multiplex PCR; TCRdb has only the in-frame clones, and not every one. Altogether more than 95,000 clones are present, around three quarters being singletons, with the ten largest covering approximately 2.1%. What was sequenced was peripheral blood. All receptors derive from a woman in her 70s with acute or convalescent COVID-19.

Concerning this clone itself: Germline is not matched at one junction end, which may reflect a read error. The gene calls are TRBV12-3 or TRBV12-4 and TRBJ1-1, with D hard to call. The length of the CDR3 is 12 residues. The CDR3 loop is CASSLAITGAFF. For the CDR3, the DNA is TGTGCCAGCAGTTTAGCAATCACTGGAGCTTTCTTT.

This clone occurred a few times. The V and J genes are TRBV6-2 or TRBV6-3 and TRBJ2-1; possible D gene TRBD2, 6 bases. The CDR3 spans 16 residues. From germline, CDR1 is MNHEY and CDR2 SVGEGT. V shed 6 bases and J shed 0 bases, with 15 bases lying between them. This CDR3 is CASSPHYGSSYNEQFF. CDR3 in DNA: TGTGCCAGCAGCCCCCATTACGGGAGCTCCTACAATGAGCAGTTCTTC.

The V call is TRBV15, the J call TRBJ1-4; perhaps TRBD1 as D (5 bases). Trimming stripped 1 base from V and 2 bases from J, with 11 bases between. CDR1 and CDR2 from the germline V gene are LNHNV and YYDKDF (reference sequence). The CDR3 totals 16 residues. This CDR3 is CATSRGSGATNEKLFF. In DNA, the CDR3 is TGTGCCACCAGCAGAGGGTCTGGGGCGACTAATGAAAAACTGTTTTTT.

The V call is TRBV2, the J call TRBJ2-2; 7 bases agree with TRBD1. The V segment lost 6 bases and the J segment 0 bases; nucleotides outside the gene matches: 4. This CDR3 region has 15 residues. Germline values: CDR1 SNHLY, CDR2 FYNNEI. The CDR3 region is CASRQDRANTGELFF. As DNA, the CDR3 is TGTGCCAGCAGACAAGACAGGGCGAACACCGGGGAGCTGTTTTTT. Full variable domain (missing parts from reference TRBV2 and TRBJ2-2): EPEVTQTPSHQVTQMGQEVILRCVPISNHLYFYWYRQILGQKVEFLVSFYNNEISEKSEIFDDQFSVERPDGSNFTLKIRSTKLEDSAMYFCASRQDRANTGELFFGEGSRLTVL.

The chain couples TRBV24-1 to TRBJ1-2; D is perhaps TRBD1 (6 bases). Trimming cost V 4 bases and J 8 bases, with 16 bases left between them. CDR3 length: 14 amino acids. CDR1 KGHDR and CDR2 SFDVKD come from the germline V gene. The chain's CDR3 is CATSDRTDVGGYTF. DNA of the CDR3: TGTGCCACCAGTGACCGGACAGACGTGGGCGGCTACACCTTC.